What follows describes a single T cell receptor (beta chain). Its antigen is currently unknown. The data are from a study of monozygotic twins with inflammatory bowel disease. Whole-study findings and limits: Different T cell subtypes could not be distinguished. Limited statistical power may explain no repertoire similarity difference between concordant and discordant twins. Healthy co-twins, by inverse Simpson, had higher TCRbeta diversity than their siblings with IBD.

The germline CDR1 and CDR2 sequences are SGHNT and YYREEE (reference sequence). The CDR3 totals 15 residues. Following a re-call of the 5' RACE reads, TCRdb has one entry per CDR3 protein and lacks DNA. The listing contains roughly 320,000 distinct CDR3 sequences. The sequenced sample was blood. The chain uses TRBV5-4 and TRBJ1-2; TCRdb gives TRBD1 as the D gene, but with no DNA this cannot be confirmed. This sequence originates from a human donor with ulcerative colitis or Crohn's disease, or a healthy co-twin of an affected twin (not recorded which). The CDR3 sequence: CASSRGQGAPYGYTF.